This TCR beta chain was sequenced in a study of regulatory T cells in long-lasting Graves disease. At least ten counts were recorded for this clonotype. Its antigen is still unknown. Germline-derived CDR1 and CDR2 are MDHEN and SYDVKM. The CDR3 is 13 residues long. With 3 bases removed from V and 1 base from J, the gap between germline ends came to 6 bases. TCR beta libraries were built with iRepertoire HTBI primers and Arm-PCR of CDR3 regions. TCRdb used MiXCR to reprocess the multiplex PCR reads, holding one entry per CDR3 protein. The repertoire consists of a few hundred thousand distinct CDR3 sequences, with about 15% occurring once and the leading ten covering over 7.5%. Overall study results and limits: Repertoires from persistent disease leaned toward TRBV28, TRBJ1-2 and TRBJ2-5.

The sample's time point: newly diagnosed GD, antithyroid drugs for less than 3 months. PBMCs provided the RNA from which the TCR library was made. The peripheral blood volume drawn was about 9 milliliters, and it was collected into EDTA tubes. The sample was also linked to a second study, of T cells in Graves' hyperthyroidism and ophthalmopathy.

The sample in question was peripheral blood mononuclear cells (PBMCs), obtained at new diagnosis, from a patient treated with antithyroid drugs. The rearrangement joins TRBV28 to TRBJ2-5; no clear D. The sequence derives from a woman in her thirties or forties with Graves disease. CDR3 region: CASSFQLQETQYF. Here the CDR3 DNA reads TGTGCCAGCAGTTTTCAGCTCCAAGAGACCCAGTACTTC. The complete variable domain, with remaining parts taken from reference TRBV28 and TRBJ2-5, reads DVKVTQSSRYLVKRTGEKVFLECVQDMDHENMFWYRQDPGLGLRLIYFSYDVKMKEKGDIPEGYSVSREKKERFSLILESASTNQTSMYLCASSFQLQETQYFGPGTRLLVL.